The 32 T cell receptor beta chains listed next were all sequenced from one sample in a study of cytomegalovirus exposure and HLA in healthy donors. 13 Jbeta primers and 60 Vbeta primers were used for the PCR. The data were produced by immunoSEQ multiplex PCR, yet TCRdb's version contains in-frame clones alone and is incomplete. The repertoire table contains about 39,000 clones. Sequencing was done on a sample of PBMCs. These receptors all stem from a male donor in good health and CMV-seronegative.

The chain carries TRBV6-6 and TRBJ1-2, with 7 bases identical to TRBD1. In germline, CDR1 is MNHNY, CDR2 SVGAGI (reference sequence). The V segment lost 6 bases and the J segment 7 bases; nucleotides outside the gene matches: 11. This CDR3 contains 14 residues. The chain's CDR3 is CASSRIMNRGGYTF. The CDR3 coding sequence is TGTGCCAGCAGCCGGATCATGAACAGGGGTGGCTACACCTTC.

The chain employs TRBV20-1 and TRBJ2-1; possibly TRBD2 for D (6 bases). The CDR3 extends over 11 amino acids. The V end lost 6 bases, the J end lost 9 bases, and 12 bases lay between the germline ends. Germline CDR1 reads DFQATT; CDR2 reads SNEGSKA (reference sequence). The CDR3 is CSADKGGEQFF. CDR3 coding DNA: TGCAGTGCGGATAAGGGAGGTGAGCAGTTCTTC.

The chain combines TRBV13 with TRBJ1-4, with unresolved D. This CDR3 region has 14 residues. The germline V gene encodes CDR1 PRHDT and CDR2 FYEKMQ (reference sequence). V lost 0 bases, J lost 8 bases, and 10 bases lay in between. DNA of the CDR3: TGTGCCAGCAGCTTAGGTGTCCAATCCGAAAAACTGTTTTTT. The encoded protein is CASSLGVQSEKLFF.

CDR3 DNA: TGTGCCAGCAGCTTGGGACAGGGAGGTAATTCACCCCTCCACTTT. It encodes CASSLGQGGNSPLHF. This sequence joins TRBV5-6 and TRBJ1-6; 7 nucleotides match TRBD1. J gave up 6 bases and V 0 bases, and 3 bases lay outside the gene matches. Germline V gives CDR1 SGHDT, CDR2 YYEEEE. The CDR3 consists of 15 residues.

The chain is built from TRBV28 and TRBJ2-1; D is uncertain. The germline CDR1 and CDR2 sequences are MDHEN and SYDVKM. The CDR3 length is 13 residues. The V gene lost 3 bases and the J gene lost 8 bases, with 11 bases spanning the gap. CDR3 sequence: CASSLQAKDEQFF. The DNA for the CDR3 is TGTGCCAGCAGTTTGCAGGCTAAGGATGAGCAGTTCTTC.

V usage is TRBV19 and J usage is TRBJ2-6, with D maybe TRBD1 (6 bases). V was shortened by 5 bases and J by 0 bases, with 11 bases between the two germline ends. This CDR3 is built from 16 residues. CDR1 is LNHDA and CDR2 is SQIVND in the germline V gene (reference sequence). The DNA of the CDR3 is TGTGCCAGTAGTCAGGGGTCGGCCTCTGGGGCCAACGTCCTGACTTTC. This translates into CASSQGSASGANVLTF.

V gene TRBV19 combines with J gene TRBJ2-4, with D maybe TRBD1 (5 bases). This CDR3 region has 16 residues. With 11 bases removed from V and 0 bases from J, the gap between germline ends came to 20 bases. Germline V CDR1 and CDR2: LNHDA, SQIVND (reference sequence). The CDR3 DNA sequence: TGTGCCTCTAGTAGAGTGGCAGGGCTAGCCAAAAACATTCAGTACTTC. Its translation is CASSRVAGLAKNIQYF.

The chain links TRBV5-6 to TRBJ2-7; possible D gene TRBD2, 6 bases. Trimming stripped 4 bases from V and 0 bases from J, with 17 bases between. The CDR3 extends over 16 amino acids. The germline gives CDR1 SGHDT, CDR2 YYEEEE. This CDR3 is CASSRRGLSRSYEQYF. CDR3 bases: TGTGCCAGCAGCCGGAGGGGACTCTCCCGCTCCTACGAGCAGTACTTC.

V usage is TRBV2 and J usage is TRBJ2-5; no reliable D call. CDR3 length: 14 residues. Germline CDR1 reads SNHLY; CDR2 reads FYNNEI. The ends were cut back, 4 bases at V and 6 bases at J, with 15 bases in the middle. The CDR3 DNA is TGTGCCAGCAGTGTGCCCCAGTCTAGGCAGACCCAGTACTTC. Protein sequence: CASSVPQSRQTQYF. The complete variable domain, with remaining parts taken from reference TRBV2 and TRBJ2-5, reads EPEVTQTPSHQVTQMGQEVILRCVPISNHLYFYWYRQILGQKVEFLVSFYNNEISEKSEIFDDQFSVERPDGSNFTLKIRSTKLEDSAMYFCASSVPQSRQTQYFGPGTRLLVL.

V is TRBV7-9 and J is TRBJ1-4, with D unresolved. V lost 3 bases, J lost 8 bases, and 7 bases lay in between. This CDR3 has 12 residues. Germline V gene sequence: CDR1 SEHNR, CDR2 FQNEAQ (reference sequence). CDR3 nucleotide sequence: TGTGCCAGCAGCTTCCCCAGGGAAAAACTGTTTTTT. Protein sequence: CASSFPREKLFF.

CDR3 sequence: CASRGHSVHSPQRSPYEQYF. The DNA of the CDR3 is TGTGCCAGCAGGGGACACAGCGTTCATAGCCCCCAGCGGTCCCCCTACGAGCAGTACTTC. V gene TRBV28 combines with J gene TRBJ2-7; weak D call: TRBD1 (6 bases). The CDR3 loop spans 20 amino acids. CDR1 is MDHEN and CDR2 is SYDVKM in the germline V gene. The V and J ends lost 6 bases and 2 bases respectively, with 32 bases between them.

The chain uses TRBV5-1 and TRBJ1-3; TRBD1 agrees at 8 bases. The V gene end was trimmed by 6 bases and the J gene end by 0 bases; junction bases not matched to a gene: 5. CDR3 length: 15 amino acids. Germline CDR1 and CDR2: SGHRS and YFSETQ. The CDR3 is CASTSTGGSGNTIYF. The DNA of the CDR3 is TGCGCCAGCACCTCCACAGGGGGCTCTGGAAACACCATATATTTT. The variable domain in full, with the rest retrieved from reference TRBV5-1 and TRBJ1-3, is KAGVTQTPRYLIKTRGQQVTLSCSPISGHRSVSWYQQTPGQGLQFLFEYFSETQRNKGNFPGRFSGRQFSNSRSEMNVSTLELGDSALYLCASTSTGGSGNTIYFGEGSWLTVV.

The chain has TRBV9 and TRBJ2-7; tentative D call: TRBD1 (5 bases). CDR3 length: 16 residues. Trimming removed 1 base from V and 5 bases from J, with 19 bases in between. Looked up from germline, CDR1 is SGDLS and CDR2 is YYNGEE. The CDR3 here is CASSVHRTGLGDEQYF. DNA for the CDR3: TGTGCCAGCAGCGTACATCGAACAGGTCTAGGTGACGAGCAGTACTTC.

This chain joins TRBV30 and TRBJ1-2; 9 bases map to TRBD1. The CDR3 is 12 residues long. V lost 4 bases, J lost 6 bases, and 3 bases stayed unmatched. Germline V lookup: CDR1 GTSNPN, CDR2 SVGIG (reference sequence). DNA for the CDR3: TGTGCCTGGAAAGGGGACAGGGATGGCTACACCTTC. Translated, it gives CAWKGDRDGYTF.

The chain uses TRBV15 and TRBJ2-5; possibly TRBD2 for D (7 bases). Between the trimmed V and J ends, which lost 3 bases and 5 bases, there was a span of 16 bases. This CDR3 has 15 residues. The V gene's germline CDR1 is LNHNV and CDR2 YYDKDF (reference sequence). CDR3 coding DNA: TGTGCCACCAGCAGCACAGGGAGGGCAGGTGAGACCCAGTACTTC. Translation: CATSSTGRAGETQYF.

J is TRBJ1-1 and V is TRBV7-9, with D uncertain. Germline V lookup: CDR1 SEHNR, CDR2 FQNEAQ (reference sequence). The V gene lost 5 bases and the J gene lost 3 bases, with 13 bases spanning the gap. CDR3 length: 14 amino acids. In DNA form, the CDR3 reads TGTGCCAGCAGCCCGGGGATGAGGGACACTGAAGCTTTCTTT. The encoded protein is CASSPGMRDTEAFF.

The V and J genes are TRBV19 and TRBJ2-7; TRBD1 might be the D (6 bases). The ends were cut back, 5 bases at V and 4 bases at J, with 18 bases in the middle. The germline V gene has CDR1 LNHDA and CDR2 SQIVND (reference sequence). CDR3 length equals 15 residues. The CDR3 is CASSVSRGSNYEQYF. DNA for the CDR3: TGTGCCAGTAGTGTCAGCAGGGGTTCCAATTACGAGCAGTACTTC.

V and J are TRBV27 and TRBJ2-7; 7 bases map to TRBD2. CDR3 length: 15 amino acids. CDR1 and CDR2 (germline): MNHEY, SMNVEV (reference sequence). The junction had 10 bases not matched to a gene; V was cut back by 4 bases and J by 4 bases. CDR3 protein: CASSSSPALAYEQYF. The CDR3 DNA sequence: TGTGCCAGCAGTTCATCTCCGGCACTAGCGTACGAGCAGTACTTC.

V gene TRBV5-4 combines with J gene TRBJ1-1, with a tentative D call TRBD1 (5 bases). Germline V gene sequence: CDR1 SGHNT, CDR2 YYREEE (reference sequence). The germline V and J ends were trimmed by 4 bases and 3 bases, with 16 bases remaining between them. The CDR3 is 15 amino acids. CDR3 in DNA: TGTGCCAGCAGCACAGCATGGGGGGGGTACACTGAAGCTTTCTTT. Translated, it gives CASSTAWGGYTEAFF.

The chain links TRBV29-1 to TRBJ2-3; D is possibly TRBD2 (6 bases). There are 13 residues in the CDR3. In germline, CDR1 is SQVTM, CDR2 ANQGSEA. CDR3 protein: CSWSGGGTDTQYF. CDR3 bases: TGCAGTTGGTCTGGAGGGGGCACAGATACGCAGTATTTT.

The chain uses TRBV18 and TRBJ1-2; D remains ambiguous. Germline-derived CDR1 and CDR2 are KGHSH and LQKENI. Trimming took off 6 bases at V and 4 bases at J, with 18 bases between the two ends. The CDR3 extends over 15 amino acids. CDR3 sequence (DNA): TGTGCCAGCTCGGAGGTGTCCGGGAGCGGCTATGGCTACACCTTC. Its protein is CASSEVSGSGYGYTF.

V is TRBV19 and J is TRBJ2-2, with D perhaps matching TRBD2 (5 bases). The germline V gene encodes CDR1 LNHDA and CDR2 SQIVND (reference sequence). The CDR3 runs 14 residues. V dropped 6 bases and J dropped 4 bases, with 12 bases sitting between them. CDR3 DNA sequence: TGTGCCAGTAGGGAACCGGAGGTCACCGGGGAGCTGTTTTTT. This gives the protein CASREPEVTGELFF. The variable domain in full, completed from reference TRBV19 and TRBJ2-2, reads DGGITQSPKYLFRKEGQNVTLSCEQNLNHDAMYWYRQDPGQGLRLIYYSQIVNDFQKGDIAEGYSVSREKKESFPLTVTSAQKNPTAFYLCASREPEVTGELFFGEGSRLTVL.

The chain joins TRBV13 to TRBJ2-1, with D maybe TRBD2 (6 bases). CDR3 length equals 14 residues. The V and J ends lost 0 bases and 6 bases respectively, with 9 bases between them. Germline CDR1 is PRHDT and CDR2 is FYEKMQ (reference sequence). The CDR3 bases are TGTGCCAGCAGCTTAGGACTAGCCCCCAATGAGCAGTTCTTC. Its translation is CASSLGLAPNEQFF. The full variable domain, rest sourced from reference TRBV13 and TRBJ2-1, is AAGVIQSPRHLIKEKRETATLKCYPIPRHDTVYWYQQGPGQDPQFLISFYEKMQSDKGSIPDRFSAQQFSDYHSELNMSSLELGDSALYFCASSLGLAPNEQFFGPGTRLTVL.

This chain connects TRBV28 to TRBJ1-5; a weak D match, TRBD1 (5 bases). Germline CDR1 reads MDHEN; CDR2 reads SYDVKM. V was trimmed by 4 bases and J by 1 base, leaving 14 bases between them. The CDR3 totals 16 residues. The CDR3: CASSSWGDPSNQPQHF. CDR3 bases: TGTGCCAGCAGTTCCTGGGGGGATCCGAGCAATCAGCCCCAGCATTTT.

Written as DNA, the CDR3 is TGTGCCAGCAGCTTGGACGTCCGGCAGCCCCAGCATTTT. Translated, it gives CASSLDVRQPQHF. The chain uses TRBV5-4 and TRBJ1-5; D is unresolved. The CDR3 runs to 13 residues. The germline gives CDR1 SGHNT, CDR2 YYREEE (reference sequence). Trimming pared 0 bases from V and 7 bases from J, leaving 8 bases between.

J is TRBJ1-6 and V is TRBV18, with D possibly TRBD1 on 5 matching bases. Germline CDR1 and CDR2: KGHSH and LQKENI. The CDR3 runs 14 residues. Between the trimmed V and J ends, which lost 6 bases and 2 bases, there was a span of 8 bases. CDR3 amino acids: CASSSGPYNSPLHF. CDR3 in DNA: TGTGCCAGCTCGTCAGGGCCCTATAATTCACCCCTCCACTTT.

The V and J genes are TRBV6-5 and TRBJ2-1; 8 nucleotides agree with TRBD1. The CDR3 spans 13 residues. CDR1 MNHEY and CDR2 SVGAGI come from the germline V gene. V dropped 2 bases and J dropped 6; count of bases not matched to a gene: 0. For the CDR3, the DNA is TGTGCCAGCAGTTACGACAGGGGCAATGAGCAGTTCTTC. Protein sequence: CASSYDRGNEQFF.

The CDR3 loop is CASSLGAGVTAFF. CDR3 DNA: TGTGCCAGCAGCTTAGGAGCAGGGGTGACGGCTTTCTTT. The chain carries TRBV7-2 and TRBJ1-1; tentatively, D is TRBD1 (6 bases). CDR1 SGHTA and CDR2 FQGNSA come from the germline V gene. Trimming cost V 1 base and J 11 bases, with 14 bases left between them. The CDR3 loop spans 13 amino acids.

J is TRBJ2-1 and V is TRBV9, with D unresolved. The V and J ends lost 1 base and 4 bases respectively, with 18 bases between them. CDR1 and CDR2 from the germline V gene are SGDLS and YYNGEE. This CDR3 region has 17 residues. CDR3 coding DNA: TGTGCCAGCAGCGTATTTTACGAAAGCGATCTATACAATGAGCAGTTCTTC. The encoded protein is CASSVFYESDLYNEQFF.

V is TRBV4-2 and J is TRBJ2-7, with TRBD1 matching over 11 bases. This CDR3 is 18 amino acids long. Germline V gene sequence: CDR1 LGHNA, CDR2 YNFKEQ. J was trimmed by 4 bases and V by 1 base; bases with no gene match: 12. This CDR3 reads CASSQGKVTGTGGYEQYF. The CDR3 DNA reads TGTGCCAGCAGCCAAGGCAAAGTGACCGGGACAGGGGGATACGAGCAGTACTTC.

The gene calls are TRBV18 and TRBJ2-7; D may be TRBD1 (5 bases). This CDR3 is built from 12 residues. V lost 5 bases and J 1 base, leaving 6 bases between the germline ends. In germline, CDR1 is KGHSH, CDR2 LQKENI. In nucleotides, the CDR3 is TGTGCCAGCTCAAAGGGGTCCTACGAGCAGTACTTC. It specifies CASSKGSYEQYF.

CDR3 bases: TGTGCCAGCAGTGTACTTTACAGGGGGCGTAACACAGATACGCAGTATTTT. Protein sequence: CASSVLYRGRNTDTQYF. The V gene is TRBV2, the J gene TRBJ2-3; 9 nucleotides align to TRBD1. Germline V CDR1 and CDR2: SNHLY, FYNNEI. The CDR3 has 17 residues. The ends lost 4 bases at V and 2 bases at J; junction bases unmatched: 10. Full variable domain (remainder filled in from reference TRBV2 and TRBJ2-3): EPEVTQTPSHQVTQMGQEVILRCVPISNHLYFYWYRQILGQKVEFLVSFYNNEISEKSEIFDDQFSVERPDGSNFTLKIRSTKLEDSAMYFCASSVLYRGRNTDTQYFGPGTRLTVL.